This T cell receptor (beta chain) was sequenced during a study of beta chain features in type 1 diabetes. CDR1 and CDR2 (germline): SEHNR, FQNEAQ (reference sequence). The CDR3 runs 17 residues. V was trimmed by 5 bases and J by 7 bases, leaving 21 bases between them. Since all of the isolated RNA was reverse transcribed, expressed TCRB transcripts were what got sequenced. TCRdb keeps only in-frame clones here, not all; method: immunoSEQ multiplex PCR. The table has 600,000 to 700,000 clones, around 15% seen once. In the case of this clone: Its target is unknown.

Whole-study findings and limits: Short templates might get an advantage during PCR, and this would be equal in patients and controls. In every one of the four CD4+ subsets, TCRB CDR3s were moderately but significantly shorter in Type 1 diabetes patients.

The V call is TRBV7-9, the J call TRBJ1-6, with D perhaps TRBD1 (6 bases). Sequencing was done on a sample of naive CD4+ T cells from blood. The clonotype comes from a man aged 18 to 29 with type 1 diabetes. The CDR3 is CASSHSSTQGKNSPLHF. CDR3 nucleotides: TGTGCCAGCAGCCATAGCTCCACGCAGGGGAAGAATTCACCCCTCCACTTT. The entire variable domain, with the rest obtained from reference TRBV7-9 and TRBJ1-6, is as follows: DTGVSQNPRHKITKRGQNVTFRCDPISEHNRLYWYRQTLGQGPEFLTYFQNEAQLEKSRLLSDRFSAERPKGSFSTLEIQRTEQGDSAMYLCASSHSSTQGKNSPLHFGNGTRLTVT.